These 5 T cell receptor beta chains came from one sample sequenced in a study of blood T cell repertoires in COVID-19. Generated by immunoSEQ multiplex PCR, the TCRdb table keeps only in-frame clones and is missing some. The sample includes 85,000 to 130,000 clones, around nine tenths of them seen just once. Sequencing was carried out using peripheral blood. Receptors originate from a human donor in a cohort sampled during active COVID-19.

This clone has just a few counts. The chain joins TRBV28 to TRBJ1-2; D may be TRBD1 (6 bases). Trimming pared 2 bases from V and 1 base from J, leaving 11 bases between. This CDR3 is 15 amino acids long. Germline assignment: CDR1 MDHEN and CDR2 SYDVKM. Written as DNA, the CDR3 is TGTGCCAGCAGTTTAAGCCAGGGGATTAACTATGGCTACACCTTC. Translating it yields CASSLSQGINYGYTF.

The chain links TRBV28 to TRBJ1-1; D is perhaps TRBD1 (6 bases). V dropped 7 bases and J dropped 2 bases, with 14 bases sitting between them. This CDR3 spans 14 amino acids. Germline values: CDR1 MDHEN, CDR2 SYDVKM. The CDR3 sequence is CASTRGGFNTEAFF. The CDR3 DNA follows: TGTGCCAGCACGAGAGGGGGATTTAACACTGAAGCTTTCTTT.

V gene TRBV18 combines with J gene TRBJ2-6; D possibly corresponds to TRBD1 (5 bases). The CDR3 has 16 amino acids. Germline assignment: CDR1 KGHSH and CDR2 LQKENI. The V end lost 2 bases, the J end lost 0 bases, and 8 bases lay between the germline ends. The CDR3 nucleotides are TGTGCCAGCTCACCATCGACAGCCTCTGGGGCCAACGTCCTGACTTTC. As protein: CASSPSTASGANVLTF.

The rearrangement links TRBV4-2 to TRBJ1-2, with D possibly TRBD1 on 5 matching bases. The germline V gene has CDR1 LGHNA and CDR2 YNFKEQ. The V end lost 3 bases, the J end lost 6 bases, and 14 bases lay between the germline ends. This CDR3 comprises 14 residues. CDR3 nucleotide sequence: TGTGCCAGCAGCCAGGGGGGTCACGCAGATGGCTACACCTTC. Protein product: CASSQGGHADGYTF.

The V and J genes are TRBV7-2 and TRBJ2-1, with 11 nucleotides matching TRBD2. This CDR3 is 16 amino acids long. The V gene's germline CDR1 is SGHTA and CDR2 FQGNSA. The J segment lost 5 bases and the V segment lost 6 bases, leaving 9 bases of the junction unmatched. The CDR3 is CASRQQLAGANNEQFF. In DNA, the CDR3 is TGTGCCAGCAGGCAACAACTAGCGGGGGCAAACAATGAGCAGTTCTTC.